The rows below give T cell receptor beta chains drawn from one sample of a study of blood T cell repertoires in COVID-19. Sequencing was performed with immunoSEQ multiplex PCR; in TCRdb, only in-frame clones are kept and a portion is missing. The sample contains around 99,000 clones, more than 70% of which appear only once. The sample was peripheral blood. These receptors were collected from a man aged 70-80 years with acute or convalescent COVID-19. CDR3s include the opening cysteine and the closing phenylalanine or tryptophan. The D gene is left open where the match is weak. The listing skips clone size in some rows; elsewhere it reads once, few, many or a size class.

CDR3aa: CASSYFRGDTEAFF; CDR3nt: TGTGCCAGCAGTTACTTCAGGGGGGATACTGAAGCTTTCTTT; j_gene: TRBJ1-1; v_gene: TRBV6-5; abundance: NA; d_gene: TRBD1
CDR3aa: CASSSTTGTGYSYTF; CDR3nt: TGTGCCAGCAGCTCGACCACCGGGACAGGATATAGCTACACCTTC; j_gene: TRBJ1-2; v_gene: TRBV7-2; abundance: NA; d_gene: TRBD1
CDR3aa: CARSLDWAWTGTSPLHF; CDR3nt: TGTGCCAGAAGCTTAGATTGGGCGTGGACAGGGACATCACCCCTCCACTTT; j_gene: TRBJ1-6; v_gene: TRBV7-5; abundance: NA; d_gene: NA
CDR3aa: CASSMAPGQPQHF; CDR3nt: TGTGCCAGTAGTATGGCCCCCGGGCAGCCCCAGCATTTT; j_gene: TRBJ1-5; v_gene: TRBV19; abundance: NA; d_gene: NA
CDR3aa: CASSAQAYEQYF; CDR3nt: TGCGCCAGCAGTGCCCAGGCCTACGAGCAGTACTTC; j_gene: TRBJ2-7; v_gene: TRBV10-1; abundance: NA; d_gene: NA
CDR3aa: CASEGQGANTEAFF; CDR3nt: TGTGCCAGTGAGGGGCAGGGGGCGAACACTGAAGCTTTCTTT; j_gene: TRBJ1-1; v_gene: TRBV19; abundance: NA; d_gene: TRBD1
CDR3aa: CASSYGSGDTGELFF; CDR3nt: TGTGCCAGCAGCTATGGTAGCGGGGATACCGGGGAGCTGTTTTTT; j_gene: TRBJ2-2; v_gene: TRBV7-8; abundance: NA; d_gene: TRBD2
CDR3aa: CASSQSLTDRQETQYF; CDR3nt: TGTGCCAGCAGCCAGTCCCTGACGGACAGGCAAGAGACCCAGTACTTC; j_gene: TRBJ2-5; v_gene: TRBV3-1/TRBV3-2; abundance: once; d_gene: TRBD1
CDR3aa: CASSFKTSAADTQYF; CDR3nt: TGTGCCAGCAGCTTCAAAACGAGTGCGGCAGATACGCAGTATTTT; j_gene: TRBJ2-3; v_gene: TRBV7-6; abundance: NA; d_gene: NA
CDR3aa: CASSTGGRRSNQPQHF; CDR3nt: TGTGCCAGCAGTACAGGGGGCAGAAGGAGCAATCAGCCCCAGCATTTT; j_gene: TRBJ1-5; v_gene: TRBV2; abundance: once; d_gene: TRBD1
CDR3aa: CASSLGGGHPPTYNEQFF; CDR3nt: TGTGCCAGCAGCTTAGGCGGGGGCCACCCTCCGACTTACAATGAGCAGTTCTTC; j_gene: TRBJ2-1; v_gene: TRBV7-4; abundance: NA; d_gene: NA
CDR3aa: CASSLDSYWNSPLHF; CDR3nt: TGTGCCAGCAGCTTAGACAGCTACTGGAATTCACCCCTCCACTTT; j_gene: TRBJ1-6; v_gene: TRBV7-3; abundance: NA; d_gene: NA
CDR3aa: CASSQDQGLGTEAFF; CDR3nt: TGTGCCAGCAGCCAAGATCAGGGGTTGGGCACTGAAGCTTTCTTT; j_gene: TRBJ1-1; v_gene: TRBV3-1/TRBV3-2; abundance: NA; d_gene: NA
CDR3aa: CASSLESGSYNEQFF; CDR3nt: TGTGCCAGCAGCTTAGAATCGGGTAGCTACAATGAGCAGTTCTTC; j_gene: TRBJ2-1; v_gene: TRBV7-2; abundance: NA; d_gene: NA
CDR3aa: CASSHETVNEQFF; CDR3nt: TGTGCCAGCAGCCACGAGACAGTTAATGAGCAGTTCTTC; j_gene: TRBJ2-1; v_gene: TRBV3-1/TRBV3-2; abundance: NA; d_gene: NA
CDR3aa: CASHLWGDYGYTF; CDR3nt: TGTGCCAGCCACTTGTGGGGGGACTATGGCTACACCTTC; j_gene: TRBJ1-2; v_gene: TRBV5-6; abundance: NA; d_gene: NA
CDR3aa: CASSHTATSTDTQYF; CDR3nt: TGTGCCAGCAGCCATACGGCGACTAGCACAGATACGCAGTATTTT; j_gene: TRBJ2-3; v_gene: TRBV7-9; abundance: NA; d_gene: NA
CDR3aa: CASSQDRGPKKLFF; CDR3nt: TGTGCCAGCAGCCAAGACAGGGGGCCGAAAAAACTGTTTTTT; j_gene: TRBJ1-4; v_gene: TRBV3-1/TRBV3-2; abundance: NA; d_gene: TRBD1
CDR3aa: CASSRETYNEQFF; CDR3nt: TGTGCCAGCAGCAGGGAGACCTACAATGAGCAGTTCTTC; j_gene: TRBJ2-1; v_gene: TRBV14; abundance: once; d_gene: NA
CDR3aa: CASSLTWAFTDTQYF; CDR3nt: TGTGCCAGCAGTTTGACATGGGCTTTCACAGATACGCAGTATTTT; j_gene: TRBJ2-3; v_gene: TRBV27; abundance: NA; d_gene: NA
CDR3aa: CASSVTGFGYEQYF; CDR3nt: TGTGCCAGCAGTGTGACAGGGTTCGGCTACGAGCAGTACTTC; j_gene: TRBJ2-7; v_gene: TRBV2; abundance: NA; d_gene: TRBD1
CDR3aa: CASKANTEAFF; CDR3nt: TGTGCCAGTAAAGCAAACACTGAAGCTTTCTTT; j_gene: TRBJ1-1; v_gene: TRBV19; abundance: NA; d_gene: NA
CDR3aa: CASSPISVSGYTF; CDR3nt: TGTGCCAGCAGCCCCATTTCAGTCTCTGGCTACACCTTC; j_gene: TRBJ1-2; v_gene: TRBV5-6; abundance: few; d_gene: NA
CDR3aa: CASSPTGGMGGYTF; CDR3nt: TGTGCCAGCAGTCCGACAGGGGGCATGGGGGGCTACACCTTC; j_gene: TRBJ1-2; v_gene: TRBV27; abundance: NA; d_gene: TRBD1
CDR3aa: CASSYELAGGSTYNEQFF; CDR3nt: TGTGCCAGCAGCTACGAGCTAGCGGGGGGAAGTACCTACAATGAGCAGTTCTTC; j_gene: TRBJ2-1; v_gene: TRBV4-2; abundance: NA; d_gene: TRBD2
CDR3aa: CASSSPRTRFNGGKGSEQFF; CDR3nt: TGTGCCAGCAGTTCTCCTCGAACCCGCTTTAACGGGGGAAAGGGAAGTGAGCAGTTCTTC; j_gene: TRBJ2-1; v_gene: TRBV5-4; abundance: few; d_gene: NA
CDR3aa: CASTTGTPNQPQHF; CDR3nt: TGTGCCAGCACCACCGGGACACCCAATCAGCCCCAGCATTTT; j_gene: TRBJ1-5; v_gene: TRBV6-6; abundance: few; d_gene: NA
CDR3aa: CASSLGAGGSYNEQFF; CDR3nt: TGCGCCAGCAGTCTTGGTGCGGGGGGCTCCTACAATGAGCAGTTCTTC; j_gene: TRBJ2-1; v_gene: TRBV5-1; abundance: once; d_gene: TRBD2
CDR3aa: CASSFDRVSGELFF; CDR3nt: TGTGCCAGCAGTTTCGACAGGGTCAGCGGGGAGCTGTTTTTT; j_gene: TRBJ2-2; v_gene: TRBV2; abundance: NA; d_gene: TRBD1
CDR3aa: CASSVQGGQPQHF; CDR3nt: TGTGCCAGCAGCGTACAGGGTGGACAGCCCCAGCATTTT; j_gene: TRBJ1-5; v_gene: TRBV7-3; abundance: NA; d_gene: NA
CDR3aa: CASSFRTSGGSYEQYF; CDR3nt: TGTGCCAGCAGTTTCCGGACTAGCGGGGGCTCCTACGAGCAGTACTTC; j_gene: TRBJ2-7; v_gene: TRBV6-5; abundance: NA; d_gene: TRBD2
CDR3aa: CASSASLASTDTQYF; CDR3nt: TGTGCCAGCAGCGCCTCATTAGCTAGCACAGATACGCAGTATTTT; j_gene: TRBJ2-3; v_gene: TRBV7-3; abundance: once; d_gene: NA
CDR3aa: CASSSTGSYNEQFF; CDR3nt: TGTGCCAGCAGCTCCACGGGCTCCTACAATGAGCAGTTCTTC; j_gene: TRBJ2-1; v_gene: TRBV7-9; abundance: NA; d_gene: NA
CDR3aa: CASSLDRANYGYTF; CDR3nt: TGTGCCAGCAGTCTTGACAGAGCTAACTATGGCTACACCTTC; j_gene: TRBJ1-2; v_gene: TRBV6-5; abundance: NA; d_gene: NA
CDR3aa: CASSIGRGSEQYF; CDR3nt: TGTGCCAGTAGTATCGGCAGGGGGAGCGAGCAGTACTTC; j_gene: TRBJ2-7; v_gene: TRBV19; abundance: NA; d_gene: TRBD1
CDR3aa: CASSTDRGRGNTEAFF; CDR3nt: TGCGCCAGCAGCACGGACAGGGGACGGGGTAACACTGAAGCTTTCTTT; j_gene: TRBJ1-1; v_gene: TRBV5-1; abundance: NA; d_gene: TRBD1
CDR3aa: CASSLEQGLNGYTF; CDR3nt: TGCGCCAGCAGCTTGGAACAGGGTTTGAATGGCTACACCTTC; j_gene: TRBJ1-2; v_gene: TRBV5-1; abundance: NA; d_gene: NA
CDR3aa: CASSVGRGGFAGNTIYF; CDR3nt: TGTGCCAGCAGCGTAGGACGGGGGGGTTTCGCTGGAAACACCATATATTTT; j_gene: TRBJ1-3; v_gene: TRBV9; abundance: NA; d_gene: NA
CDR3aa: CASSLGGTQETQYF; CDR3nt: TGCGCCAGCAGCCTCGGGGGAACCCAAGAGACCCAGTACTTC; j_gene: TRBJ2-5; v_gene: TRBV5-1; abundance: NA; d_gene: NA
CDR3aa: CASHLGGRTGELFF; CDR3nt: TGCGCCAGCCATTTAGGGGGCAGGACCGGGGAGCTGTTTTTT; j_gene: TRBJ2-2; v_gene: TRBV5-1; abundance: few; d_gene: TRBD1
CDR3aa: CASSLGQGAYEQYF; CDR3nt: TGTGCCAGCAGCTTGGGACAGGGGGCCTACGAGCAGTACTTC; j_gene: TRBJ2-7; v_gene: TRBV7-6; abundance: NA; d_gene: TRBD1
CDR3aa: CASTPGSNTGELFF; CDR3nt: TGTGCCAGTACTCCCGGGTCGAACACCGGGGAGCTGTTTTTT; j_gene: TRBJ2-2; v_gene: TRBV19; abundance: NA; d_gene: NA
CDR3aa: CASIQGTYGYTF; CDR3nt: TGTGCCAGTATACAGGGAACCTATGGCTACACCTTC; j_gene: TRBJ1-2; v_gene: TRBV19; abundance: NA; d_gene: NA
CDR3aa: CASGAIRTANPFSGANVLTF; CDR3nt: TGTGCTAGTGGAGCCATTCGGACAGCGAACCCTTTCTCTGGGGCCAACGTCCTGACTTTC; j_gene: TRBJ2-6; v_gene: TRBV12-5; abundance: NA; d_gene: NA
CDR3aa: CASSQVGWGSRETQYF; CDR3nt: TGTGCCAGCAGCCAAGTTGGGTGGGGCTCTCGGGAGACCCAGTACTTC; j_gene: TRBJ2-5; v_gene: TRBV4-2; abundance: NA; d_gene: NA
CDR3aa: CASSFPVQNEQFF; CDR3nt: TGTGCCAGCAGCTTCCCCGTTCAGAATGAGCAGTTCTTC; j_gene: TRBJ2-1; v_gene: TRBV5-4; abundance: NA; d_gene: NA
CDR3aa: CASSLGTGPRDSPLHF; CDR3nt: TGCGCCAGCAGCTTGGGGACAGGCCCTAGGGATTCACCCCTCCACTTT; j_gene: TRBJ1-6; v_gene: TRBV5-1; abundance: NA; d_gene: TRBD1
CDR3aa: CSVQVSVDTEAFF; CDR3nt: TGCAGCGTCCAAGTCTCAGTCGACACTGAAGCTTTCTTT; j_gene: TRBJ1-1; v_gene: TRBV29-1; abundance: NA; d_gene: NA
CDR3aa: CASTRRSGGDTQYF; CDR3nt: TGCGCCAGCACCCGTAGGAGTGGCGGGGATACGCAGTATTTT; j_gene: TRBJ2-3; v_gene: TRBV5-1; abundance: NA; d_gene: NA
CDR3aa: CSVEVDQGAGDIQYF; CDR3nt: TGCAGCGTTGAAGTTGATCAGGGGGCGGGTGACATTCAGTACTTC; j_gene: TRBJ2-4; v_gene: TRBV29-1; abundance: NA; d_gene: TRBD1
CDR3aa: CASSPSGVFTDTQYF; CDR3nt: TGTGCCAGCTCACCCAGCGGGGTGTTCACAGATACGCAGTATTTT; j_gene: TRBJ2-3; v_gene: TRBV18; abundance: NA; d_gene: TRBD2
CDR3aa: CASSDPRGSSYNSPLHF; CDR3nt: TGTGCCAGTAGCGACCCGCGCGGGAGCTCCTATAATTCACCCCTCCACTTT; j_gene: TRBJ1-6; v_gene: TRBV19; abundance: NA; d_gene: NA
CDR3aa: CASSSPGQGAFGNTIYF; CDR3nt: TGCGCCAGCAGCTCACCTGGACAGGGGGCGTTTGGAAACACCATATATTTT; j_gene: TRBJ1-3; v_gene: TRBV5-1; abundance: NA; d_gene: TRBD1